This paragraph covers one T cell receptor beta chain sequence. The CDR3 runs to 16 residues. The germline CDR1 and CDR2 sequences are SEHNR and FQNEAQ (reference sequence). The ends lost 0 bases at V and 7 bases at J; junction bases unmatched: 7. This record comes from a study of OX40 agonist ivuxolimab in advanced cancers. As for the study in general: Across the patients, intravenous ivuxolimab was delivered every 2 weeks at 0.01 to 10 mg/kg.

TCRdb's copy holds only in-frame clones and misses some; the assay was immunoSEQ multiplex PCR. The sample holds under 90,000 clones; about 83% are singletons and the top ten take over 1.3%. Specimen: CD4+ or CD8+ T cells sorted from blood, collected in a trial of the OX40 agonist ivuxolimab. This TCR was sampled from an adult with an advanced solid tumor such as melanoma, head and neck, liver or kidney cancer. The chain joins TRBV7-9 to TRBJ2-1, with TRBD2 matching 9 bases. CDR3 region: CASSLAGAGGQNEQFF. The CDR3 DNA sequence: TGTGCCAGCAGCTTAGCTGGCGCGGGGGGGCAAAATGAGCAGTTCTTC.